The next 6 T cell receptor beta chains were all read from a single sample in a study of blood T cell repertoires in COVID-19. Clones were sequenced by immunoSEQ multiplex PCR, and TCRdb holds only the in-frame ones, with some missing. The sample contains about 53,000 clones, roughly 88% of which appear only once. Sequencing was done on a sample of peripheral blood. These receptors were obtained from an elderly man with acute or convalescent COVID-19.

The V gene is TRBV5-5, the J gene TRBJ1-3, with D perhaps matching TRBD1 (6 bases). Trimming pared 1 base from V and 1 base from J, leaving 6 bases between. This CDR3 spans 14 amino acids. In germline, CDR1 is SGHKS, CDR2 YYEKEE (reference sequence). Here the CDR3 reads CASSLQGSGNTIYF. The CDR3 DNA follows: TGTGCCAGCAGCTTGCAGGGGTCTGGAAACACCATATATTTT.

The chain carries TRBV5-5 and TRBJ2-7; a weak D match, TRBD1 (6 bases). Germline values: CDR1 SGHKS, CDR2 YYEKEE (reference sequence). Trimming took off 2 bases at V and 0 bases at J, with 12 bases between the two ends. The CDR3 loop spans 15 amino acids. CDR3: CASSFVGDTSYEQYF. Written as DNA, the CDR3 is TGTGCCAGCAGCTTTGTAGGGGACACCTCCTACGAGCAGTACTTC.

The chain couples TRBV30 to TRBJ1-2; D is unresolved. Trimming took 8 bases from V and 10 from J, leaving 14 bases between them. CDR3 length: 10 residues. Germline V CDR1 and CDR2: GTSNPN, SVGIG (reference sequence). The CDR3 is CARLDGSYTF. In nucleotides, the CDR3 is TGTGCCAGACTAGACGGATCCTACACCTTC.

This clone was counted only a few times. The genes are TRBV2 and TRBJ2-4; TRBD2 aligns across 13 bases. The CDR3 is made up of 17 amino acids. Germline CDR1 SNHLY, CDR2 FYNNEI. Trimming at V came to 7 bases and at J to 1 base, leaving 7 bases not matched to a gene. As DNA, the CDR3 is TGTGCCAGCACTCGGACTAGCGGGGGAACGGCCAAAAACATTCAGTACTTC. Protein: CASTRTSGGTAKNIQYF.

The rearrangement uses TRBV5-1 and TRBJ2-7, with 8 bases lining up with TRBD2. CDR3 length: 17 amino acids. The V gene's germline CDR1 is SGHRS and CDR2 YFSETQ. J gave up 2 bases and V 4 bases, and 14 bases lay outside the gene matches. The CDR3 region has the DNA TGCGCCAGCAGCCCCGGGGGGAGCGGGGGACCTCCCTACGAGCAGTACTTC. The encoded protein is CASSPGGSGGPPYEQYF.

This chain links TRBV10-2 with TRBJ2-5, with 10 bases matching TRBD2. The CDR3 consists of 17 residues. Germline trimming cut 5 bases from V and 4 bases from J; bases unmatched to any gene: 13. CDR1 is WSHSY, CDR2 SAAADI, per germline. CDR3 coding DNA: TGCGCCAGCAGTCCAATTGGGAGCGGGGGGGCCCGAGAGACCCAGTACTTC. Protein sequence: CASSPIGSGGARETQYF.